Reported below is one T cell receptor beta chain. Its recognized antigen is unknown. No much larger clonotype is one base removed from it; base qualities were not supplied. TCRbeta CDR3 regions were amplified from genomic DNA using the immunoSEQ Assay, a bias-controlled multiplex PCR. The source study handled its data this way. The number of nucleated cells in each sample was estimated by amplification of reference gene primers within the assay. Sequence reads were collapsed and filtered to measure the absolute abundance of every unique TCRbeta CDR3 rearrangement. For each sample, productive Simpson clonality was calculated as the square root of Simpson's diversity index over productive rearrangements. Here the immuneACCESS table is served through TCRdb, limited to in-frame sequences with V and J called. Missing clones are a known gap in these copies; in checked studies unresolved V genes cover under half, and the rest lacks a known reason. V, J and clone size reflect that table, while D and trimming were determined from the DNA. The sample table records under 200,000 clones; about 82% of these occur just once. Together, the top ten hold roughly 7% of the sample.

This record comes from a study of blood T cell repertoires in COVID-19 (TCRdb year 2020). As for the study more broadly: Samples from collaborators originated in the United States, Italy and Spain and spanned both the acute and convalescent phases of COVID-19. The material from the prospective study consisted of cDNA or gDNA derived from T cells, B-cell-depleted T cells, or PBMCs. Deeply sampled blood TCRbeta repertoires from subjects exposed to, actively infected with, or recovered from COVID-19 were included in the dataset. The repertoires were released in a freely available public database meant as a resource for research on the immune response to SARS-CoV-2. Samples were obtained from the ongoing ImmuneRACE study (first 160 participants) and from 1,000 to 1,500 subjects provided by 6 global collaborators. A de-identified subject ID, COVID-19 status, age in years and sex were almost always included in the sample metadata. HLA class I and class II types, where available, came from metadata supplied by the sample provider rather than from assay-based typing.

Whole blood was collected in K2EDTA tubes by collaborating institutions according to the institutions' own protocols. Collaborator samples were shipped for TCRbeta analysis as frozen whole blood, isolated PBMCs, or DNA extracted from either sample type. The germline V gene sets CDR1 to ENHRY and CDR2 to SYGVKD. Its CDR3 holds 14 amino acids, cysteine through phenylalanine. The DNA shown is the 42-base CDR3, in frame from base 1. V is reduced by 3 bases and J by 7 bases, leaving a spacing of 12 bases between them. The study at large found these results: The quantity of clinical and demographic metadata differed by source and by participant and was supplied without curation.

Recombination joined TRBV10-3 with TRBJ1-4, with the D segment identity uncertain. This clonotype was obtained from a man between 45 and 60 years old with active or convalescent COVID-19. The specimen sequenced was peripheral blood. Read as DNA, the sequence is TGTGCCATCAGTGATATAGGAAGCGGTGAAAAACTGTTTTTT. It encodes CAISDIGSGEKLFF.